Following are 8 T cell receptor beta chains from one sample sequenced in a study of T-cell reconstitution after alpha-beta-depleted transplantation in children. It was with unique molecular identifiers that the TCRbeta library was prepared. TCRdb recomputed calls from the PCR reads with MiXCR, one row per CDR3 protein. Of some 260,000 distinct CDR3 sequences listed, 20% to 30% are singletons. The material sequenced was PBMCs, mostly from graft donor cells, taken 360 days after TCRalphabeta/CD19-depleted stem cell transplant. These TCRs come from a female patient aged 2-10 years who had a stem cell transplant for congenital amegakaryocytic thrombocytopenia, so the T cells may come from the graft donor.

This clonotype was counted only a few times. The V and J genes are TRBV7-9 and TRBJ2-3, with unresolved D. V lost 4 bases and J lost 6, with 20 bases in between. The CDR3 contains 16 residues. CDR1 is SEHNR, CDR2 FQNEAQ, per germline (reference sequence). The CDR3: CASSSRFEVATDTQYF. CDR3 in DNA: TGTGCCAGCAGCTCCCGTTTTGAGGTAGCTACTGATACGCAGTATTTT.

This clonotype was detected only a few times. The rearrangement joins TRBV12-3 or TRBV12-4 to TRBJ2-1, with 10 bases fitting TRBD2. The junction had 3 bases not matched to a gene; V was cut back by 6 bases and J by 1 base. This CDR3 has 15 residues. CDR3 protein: CASREREGSYNEQFF. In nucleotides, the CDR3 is TGTGCCAGCAGGGAGCGGGAGGGGTCCTACAATGAGCAGTTCTTC.

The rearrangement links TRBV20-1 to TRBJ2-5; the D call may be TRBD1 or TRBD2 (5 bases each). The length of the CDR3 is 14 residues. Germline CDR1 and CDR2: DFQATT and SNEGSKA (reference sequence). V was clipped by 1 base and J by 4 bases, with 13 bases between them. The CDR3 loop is CSARVSVGTETQYF. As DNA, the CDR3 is TGCAGTGCTAGAGTTTCAGTGGGGACAGAGACCCAGTACTTC.

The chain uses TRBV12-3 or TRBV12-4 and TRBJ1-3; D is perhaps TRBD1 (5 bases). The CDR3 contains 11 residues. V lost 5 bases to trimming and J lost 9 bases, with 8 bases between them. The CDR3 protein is CASSRGGTIYF. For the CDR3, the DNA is TGTGCCAGCAGTCGCGGGGGCACCATATATTTT.

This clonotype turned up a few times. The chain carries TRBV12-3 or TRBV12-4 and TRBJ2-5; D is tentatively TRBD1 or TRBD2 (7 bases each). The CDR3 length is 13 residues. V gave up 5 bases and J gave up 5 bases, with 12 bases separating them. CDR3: CASSRQGGETQYF. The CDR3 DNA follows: TGTGCCAGCAGTCGACAGGGAGGGGAGACCCAGTACTTC.

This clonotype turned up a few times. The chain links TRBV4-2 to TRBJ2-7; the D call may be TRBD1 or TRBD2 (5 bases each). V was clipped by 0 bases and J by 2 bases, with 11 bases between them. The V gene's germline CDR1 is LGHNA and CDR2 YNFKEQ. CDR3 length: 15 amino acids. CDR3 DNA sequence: TGTGCCAGCAGCCAAGACGTGGGGGAGACCTACGAGCAGTACTTC. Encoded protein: CASSQDVGETYEQYF.

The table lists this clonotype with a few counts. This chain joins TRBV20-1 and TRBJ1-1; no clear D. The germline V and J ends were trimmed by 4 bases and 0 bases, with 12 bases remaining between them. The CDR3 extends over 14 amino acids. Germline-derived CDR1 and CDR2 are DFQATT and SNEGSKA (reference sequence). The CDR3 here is CSATHGSMNTEAFF. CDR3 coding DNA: TGCAGTGCTACCCACGGCAGCATGAACACTGAAGCTTTCTTT.

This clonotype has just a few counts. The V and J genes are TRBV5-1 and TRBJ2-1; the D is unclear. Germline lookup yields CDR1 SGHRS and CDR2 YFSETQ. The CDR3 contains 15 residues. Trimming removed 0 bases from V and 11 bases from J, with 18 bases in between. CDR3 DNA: TGCGCCAGCAGCTTGGAAGTGCATCCGGAGACTCAGCAGTTCTTC. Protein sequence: CASSLEVHPETQQFF. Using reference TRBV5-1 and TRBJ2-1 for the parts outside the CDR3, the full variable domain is KAGVTQTPRYLIKTRGQQVTLSCSPISGHRSVSWYQQTPGQGLQFLFEYFSETQRNKGNFPGRFSGRQFSNSRSEMNVSTLELGDSALYLCASSLEVHPETQQFFGPGTRLTVL.